Listed below are T cell receptor beta chains from one sample, sequenced in a study of blood T cells in healthy people across ages. TCRdb re-analysed the 5' RACE reads in MiXCR, keeping a single row per CDR3 protein. The sample includes 550,000 to 750,000 distinct CDR3 sequences, around 21% of them seen just once. The sequenced sample was blood. These receptors were taken from a man in his 70s in good health. Both conserved end residues are part of each CDR3. D genes are given only for firm matches.

J	V	D	CDR3
TRBJ1-5	TRBV6-6	.	CASSEGPSRTQHF
TRBJ2-1	TRBV6-5	TRBD1	CASSYSWDRGDHNEQFF
TRBJ2-3	TRBV6-5	TRBD1	CASRTGGVTDTQYF
TRBJ2-1	TRBV6-2/TRBV6-3	TRBD2	CASSHGGEEYNEQFF
TRBJ2-7	TRBV12-5	.	CASGLGQYYEQYF
TRBJ2-1	TRBV29-1	TRBD2	CSVVGSGRGGYNEQFF
TRBJ2-5	TRBV4-3	TRBD2	CASSQGAAGGVETQYF
TRBJ1-2	TRBV7-2	TRBD1	CASSPGGGTLFYGYTF
TRBJ2-1	TRBV5-1	.	CASTLGNNEQFF
TRBJ1-3	TRBV7-9	.	CASSLEGSFGNTIYF
TRBJ2-3	TRBV20-1	TRBD2	CSATGLAGVTVTQYF
TRBJ2-2	TRBV28	.	CASRKDGTPNTGELFF
TRBJ2-2	TRBV6-1	TRBD2	CATPLLAGALARQTGELFF
TRBJ1-1	TRBV18	.	CASSPQRNTEALF
TRBJ2-5	TRBV6-5	.	CASSSSWGGETQYF
TRBJ2-7	TRBV20-1	.	CSARDFSQKSYEQYF
TRBJ2-5	TRBV24-1	.	CATSETSRAQETQYF
.	TRBV5-1	TRBD2	CASSTASGGFHEQFF
TRBJ2-2	TRBV3-1	.	CASSHLILGGNTGELFF
TRBJ2-5	TRBV2	.	CASRESQDEWETQYF
TRBJ1-4	TRBV10-3	TRBD1	CAISGGQKLFF
TRBJ1-5	TRBV7-9	.	CASQRSQGNNQPQHF
TRBJ2-5	TRBV20-1	.	CSAHQGGKETQYF
TRBJ1-4	TRBV4-1	.	CASSQTGTINEKLFF
TRBJ1-4	TRBV2	.	CASSVLNEKLFF
.	TRBV20-1	TRBD2	CSARDPRGGPLETQYF
TRBJ2-5	TRBV29-1	.	CSGGGVRETQYF
TRBJ1-2	TRBV5-1	.	CASSLDGAIGGGYTF
TRBJ2-5	TRBV10-3	.	CAISERQETQYF
TRBJ1-3	TRBV20-1	.	CSAYGDNSGNTIYF
TRBJ1-2	TRBV27	.	CASSPTVNNYGYTF
TRBJ2-5	TRBV12-3/TRBV12-4	.	CASSPPRQETQYF
TRBJ1-4	TRBV20-1	TRBD1	CSARWTGGNEKLFF
TRBJ2-3	TRBV29-1	.	CSVVGASRTADTQYF
TRBJ2-4	TRBV5-1	TRBD2	CASSGTSGGTKNIQYF
TRBJ2-3	TRBV7-2	.	CASSLGGLRGTDTQYF
TRBJ1-2	TRBV21-1	.	CPEVLRELNGYTF
TRBJ2-4	TRBV12-3/TRBV12-4	.	CASSLDQAKNIQYF
TRBJ1-4	TRBV5-1	TRBD1	CASSSVTGGQEKLFF
TRBJ2-1	TRBV7-9	TRBD2	CASSIGTSGSLNEQFF
TRBJ2-1	TRBV20-1	TRBD2	CSAVVASGHNEQFF
.	TRBV25-1	.	CASSISINEQFF
TRBJ1-1	TRBV18	.	CASSSRSGDPAEAFF
.	TRBV12-3/TRBV12-4	TRBD2	CASSGLANEQFF
TRBJ2-5	TRBV5-1	TRBD2	CASSPAGLAGRQETQYF
TRBJ1-2	TRBV4-3	.	CASSQDRAPAYGYTF
TRBJ2-1	TRBV5-1	TRBD1	CASSLGGQGYNEQFF
.	TRBV9	.	CASSVRGGEQFF
TRBJ1-1	TRBV6-1	TRBD1	CASTPDRAPTEAFF
TRBJ2-7	TRBV20-1	TRBD2	CSAPGLAGAATYEQYF
TRBJ2-5	TRBV28	TRBD2	CASSLSGLAGETQYF
TRBJ1-5	TRBV20-1	.	CSARDQGNSNQPQHF
TRBJ2-3	TRBV29-1	.	CSVDGKSDTQYF
TRBJ2-5	TRBV4-2	.	CASSSGAPDAQYF
TRBJ2-7	TRBV13	TRBD1	CASSLTGPRNEQYF
TRBJ2-5	TRBV5-1	.	CASSQSLETQYF
TRBJ2-2	TRBV5-4	TRBD2	CASSLVSSGGTGELFF
.	TRBV15	.	CATSRVEYSRPYEQYF
TRBJ1-4	TRBV6-5	TRBD1	CASSYSVRGDEKLFF